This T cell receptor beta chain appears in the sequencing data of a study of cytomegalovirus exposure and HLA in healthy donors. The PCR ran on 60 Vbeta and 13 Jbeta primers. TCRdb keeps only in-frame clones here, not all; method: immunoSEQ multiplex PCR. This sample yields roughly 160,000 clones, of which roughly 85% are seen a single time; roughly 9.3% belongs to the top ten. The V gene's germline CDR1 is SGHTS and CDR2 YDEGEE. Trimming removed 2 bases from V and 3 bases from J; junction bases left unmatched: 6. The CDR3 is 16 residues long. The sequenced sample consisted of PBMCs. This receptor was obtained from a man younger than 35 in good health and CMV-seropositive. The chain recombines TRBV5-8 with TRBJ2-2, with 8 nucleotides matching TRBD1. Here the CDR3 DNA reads TGTGCCAGCAGCTTCTCACAGGGGGTTTACACCGGGGAGCTGTTTTTT. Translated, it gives CASSFSQGVYTGELFF. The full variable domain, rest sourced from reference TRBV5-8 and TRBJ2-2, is EAGVTQSPTHLIKTRGQQATLRCSPISGHTSVYWYQQALGLGLQFLLWYDEGEERNRGNFPPRFSGRQFPNYSSELNVNALELEDSALYLCASSFSQGVYTGELFFGEGSRLTVL.